This T cell receptor beta chain is from a study of regulatory T cells in long-lasting Graves disease. Trimming shortened V by 8 bases and J by 1 base, and 4 bases separated the two germline ends. Germline V gene data show CDR1 as SNHLY and CDR2 as FYNNEI. The CDR3 length is 11 residues. Construction of TCR beta libraries relied on iRepertoire HTBI primers and on Arm-PCR targeting CDR3 regions. TCRdb recomputed calls from the multiplex PCR reads with MiXCR, one row per CDR3 protein. The top ten hold just under 25% of the sample, which has 400,000 to 650,000 distinct CDR3 sequences, about 16% seen once. This clonotype was detected ten times or more. Time point denoted: newly diagnosed GD, antithyroid drugs for less than 3 months. The TCR library was prepared using RNA isolated from PBMCs. These data were also filed under a second study, of T cells in Graves' hyperthyroidism and ophthalmopathy. That paper states: Blood shared most expanded thyroid clonotypes above 0.001.

The chain employs TRBV2 and TRBJ2-3; D is ambiguous. Specimen: peripheral blood mononuclear cells (PBMCs), collected at new diagnosis, from a patient treated with antithyroid drugs. The receptor was derived from a woman aged 40-60 years with Graves disease. CDR3 residues: CASGGTDTQYF. The CDR3 DNA follows: TGTGCCAGCGGGGGCACAGATACGCAGTATTTT.